This TCR delta chain is from a study of gamma-delta T cells after stem cell transplantation. This clone is labeled medium-sized (0.01 to 0.1%). The CDR3 is made up of 18 amino acids. Germline V gene data show CDR1 as GEAIGNYY and CDR2 as EKD. Trimming removed 0 bases from V and 0 bases from J; junction bases left unmatched: 4. TCRdb called clones from the RT-PCR reads again using CATT. The sample shows a few thousand delta-chain clones, around 8% of them seen only once. This sequence originates from a human donor. It is not recorded whose cells these are; they may come from a transplant donor. The source material was gamma-delta T cells. V and J are TRDV2 and TRDJ3; TRDD3 matches 7 bases. For the CDR3, the DNA is TGTGCCTGTGACACCGCTGGGGGTCTCTCCTGGGACACCCGACAGATGTTTTTC. Translation: CACDTAGGLSWDTRQMFF.